This T cell receptor beta chain originates from a study of blood T cell repertoires in COVID-19. As for the study in general: COVID-19 samples from acute and convalescent phases originated in the United States, Italy and Spain. The analysed material was cDNA or gDNA that came from T cells, B-cell-depleted T cells, or PBMCs.

In the authors' methods: Reference gene primer amplification yielded estimated nucleated cell counts. Using immunoSEQ multiplex PCR, the repertoire was profiled, and TCRdb retains in-frame clones only, with some absent. Clonal size and the V and J genes are those of that table, whereas D and trimming came from the DNA. In the table there are 30,000 to 35,000 clones, around 80% of which are singletons. The sample consisted of peripheral blood. This clonotype was sampled from a man at least 80 years old with active or convalescent COVID-19.

The CDR3 sequence: CASSTKTGVSNSPLHF. CDR3 in DNA: TGTGCCAGCAGTACCAAGACAGGGGTTAGCAATTCACCCCTCCACTTT. J is TRBJ1-6 and V is TRBV6-2 or TRBV6-3; 8 positions agree with TRBD1. V dropped 5 bases and J dropped 7; count of bases not matched to a gene: 10. This CDR3 is 16 amino acids long. Germline CDR1 is MNHEY and CDR2 is SVGEGT.